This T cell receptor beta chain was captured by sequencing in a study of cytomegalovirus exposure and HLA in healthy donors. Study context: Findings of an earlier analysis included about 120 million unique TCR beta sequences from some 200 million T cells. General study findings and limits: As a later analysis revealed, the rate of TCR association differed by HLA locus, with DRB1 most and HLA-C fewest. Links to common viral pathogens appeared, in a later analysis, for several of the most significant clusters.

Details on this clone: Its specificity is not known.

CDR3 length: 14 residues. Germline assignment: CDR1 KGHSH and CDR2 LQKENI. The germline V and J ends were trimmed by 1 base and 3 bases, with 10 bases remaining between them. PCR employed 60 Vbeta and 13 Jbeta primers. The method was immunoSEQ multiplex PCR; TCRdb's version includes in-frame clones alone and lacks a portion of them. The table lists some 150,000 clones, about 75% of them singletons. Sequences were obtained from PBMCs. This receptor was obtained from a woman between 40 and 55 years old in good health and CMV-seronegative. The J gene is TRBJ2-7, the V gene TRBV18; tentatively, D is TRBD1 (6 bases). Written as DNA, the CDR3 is TGTGCCAGCTCACCACTAGGACAGAACTACGAGCAGTACTTC. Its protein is CASSPLGQNYEQYF.